One T cell receptor (beta chain) is described in this entry. The record originates from a study of CD8 T cells in Susac syndrome. RNA, at roughly 0.45 to 1 ug, was reverse transcribed with random hexamers. Across 54 Vbeta and 13 Jbeta, TCR beta CDR3 was amplified with immunoSEQ multiplex PCR. TCRdb reprocessed the immunoSEQ multiplex PCR reads with MiXCR, giving one entry per CDR3 protein. The sample consists of around 180,000 distinct CDR3 sequences, 90% to 95% of them appearing once. The CDR3 length is 15 residues. The V end lost 0 bases, the J end lost 6 bases, and 14 bases lay between the germline ends. Germline values: CDR1 MGHRA, CDR2 YSYEKL. TEMRA cells were FACS-enriched and CD8+ and CD4+ T cells negatively isolated.

This TCR derives from a human donor with multiple sclerosis. The sample taken for sequencing was CD8+ T cells from PBMCs. V and J are TRBV4-1 and TRBJ1-2, with a tentative D call TRBD1 (5 bases). CDR3: CASSQEDGGGDGYTF. Here the CDR3 DNA reads TGCGCCAGCAGCCAAGAAGACGGGGGAGGGGATGGCTACACCTTC.